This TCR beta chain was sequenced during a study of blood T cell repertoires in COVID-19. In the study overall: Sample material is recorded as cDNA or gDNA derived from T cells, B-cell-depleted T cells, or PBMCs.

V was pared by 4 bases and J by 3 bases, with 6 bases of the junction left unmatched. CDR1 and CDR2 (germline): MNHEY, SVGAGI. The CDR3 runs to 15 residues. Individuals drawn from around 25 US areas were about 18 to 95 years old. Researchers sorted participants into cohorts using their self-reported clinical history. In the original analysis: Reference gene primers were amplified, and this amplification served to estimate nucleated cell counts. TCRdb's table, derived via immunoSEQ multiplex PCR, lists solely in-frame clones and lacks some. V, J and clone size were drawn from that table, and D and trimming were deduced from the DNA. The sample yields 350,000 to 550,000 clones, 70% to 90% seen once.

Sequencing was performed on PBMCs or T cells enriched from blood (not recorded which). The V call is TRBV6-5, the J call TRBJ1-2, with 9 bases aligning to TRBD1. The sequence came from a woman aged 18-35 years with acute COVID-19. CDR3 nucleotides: TGTGCCAGCAGTTCCCCCCGGACAGGGGACTATGGCTACACCTTC. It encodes CASSSPRTGDYGYTF.